This T cell receptor beta chain comes out of a study of blood T cell repertoires in COVID-19. Background on the study: From the United States, Italy and Spain came samples of acute and convalescent COVID-19. The analysed material was cDNA or gDNA that came from T cells, B-cell-depleted T cells, or PBMCs.

Trimming cost V 0 bases and J 7 bases; bases outside gene matches: 4. Germline CDR1 is SGHNT and CDR2 is YYREEE (reference sequence). This CDR3 is 15 amino acids long. In the original processing: Counts of nucleated cells, estimated from reference gene primer amplification, were obtained. The assay was immunoSEQ multiplex PCR, and TCRdb's table has in-frame clones only and misses some. V, J and clone size are taken as reported in that table, and D and trimming were inferred from the DNA itself. The repertoire holds about 33,000 clones, 84% seen once, with 13% in the top ten. This rearrangement joins TRBV5-4 to TRBJ2-1, with 10 bases identical to TRBD1. Specimen: peripheral blood. The clonotype comes from a human donor in a cohort sampled during active COVID-19. CDR3 DNA: TGTGCCAGCAGCTTGGGGGGGACAGGGGAGAATGAGCAGTTCTTC. Amino acids: CASSLGGTGENEQFF.